Shown below are 6 T cell receptor beta chains from a single sample sequenced in a study of T cells in Graves' hyperthyroidism and ophthalmopathy. What was amplified from RNA transcripts were TCR beta CDR3 regions. First-round RT-PCR with HTBI primers amplified the TCR CDR3 region. TCRdb recomputed calls from the multiplex PCR reads with MiXCR, one row per CDR3 protein. The profile shows under 350,000 distinct CDR3 sequences, approximately 17% of them singletons. Sequences were obtained from blood. Source of these receptors: a woman aged 55-75 years with Graves' ophthalmopathy.

The chain has TRBV9 and TRBJ2-1, with 7 bases identical to TRBD1. Germline CDR1 is SGDLS and CDR2 is YYNGEE. Trimming took 2 bases from V and 0 from J; bases not matched to a gene: 8. The CDR3 sequence is 17 residues long. The CDR3 region is CASSVDRLGSSYNEQFF. CDR3 sequence (DNA): TGTGCCAGCAGCGTGGACAGGTTGGGGAGCTCCTACAATGAGCAGTTCTTC.

This clonotype was counted many times. The chain has TRBV25-1 and TRBJ1-5; possibly TRBD1 for D (6 bases). The V and J ends lost 4 bases and 1 base respectively, with 11 bases between them. The CDR3 runs 15 residues. Germline loops: CDR1 MGHDK, CDR2 SYGVNS. CDR3 loop: CASSAQGESNQPQHF. CDR3 in DNA: TGTGCCAGCAGTGCACAGGGCGAGAGCAATCAGCCCCAGCATTTT.

In this sample, this clonotype turned up a few times. It may be a read error: a sequence one base away is much more abundant. The chain couples TRBV20-1 to TRBJ2-7; D gene ambiguous. Germline-derived CDR1 and CDR2 are DFQATT and SNEGSKA (reference sequence). The CDR3 contains 15 residues. V gave up 6 bases and J gave up 3 bases, with 21 bases separating them. Here the CDR3 reads CSAVPGSRQDYEQYF. CDR3 DNA sequence: TGCAGTGCGGTCCCTGGCAGCCGCCAAGACTACGAGCAGTACTTC.

Concerning this clonotype itself: A much larger clone differs by one base, so this may be a read error. This chain links TRBV30 with TRBJ2-7; 7 bases match TRBD1. Germline V lookup: CDR1 GTSNPN, CDR2 SVGIG (reference sequence). With V trimmed by 8 bases and J by 0 bases, 7 bases remained unmatched. CDR3 length: 13 amino acids. CDR3 nucleotide sequence: TGTGCCGCCTCCCGGGACAGCTCCTACGAGCAGTACTTC. Its protein product is CAASRDSSYEQYF.

This sequence joins TRBV7-8 and TRBJ1-2, with 8 bases identical to TRBD1. With V trimmed by 1 base and J by 6 bases, 4 bases remained unmatched. The CDR3 runs to 14 residues. Germline V gene data show CDR1 as SGHVS and CDR2 as FQNEAQ. CDR3 amino acids: CASSLGPTGDGYTF. The DNA for the CDR3 is TGTGCCAGCAGCTTAGGGCCGACAGGGGATGGCTACACCTTC. Drawing the rest from reference TRBV7-8 and TRBJ1-2, the complete variable domain is GAGVSQSPRYKVAKRGQDVALRCDPISGHVSLFWYQQALGQGPEFLTYFQNEAQLDKSGLPSDRFFAERPEGSVSTLKIQRTQQEDSAVYLCASSLGPTGDGYTFGSGTRLTVV.

The J gene is TRBJ2-4, the V gene TRBV3-1; tentatively, D is TRBD1 (5 bases). Germline loops: CDR1 LGHDT, CDR2 YNNKEL (reference sequence). The CDR3 has 16 residues. V was pared by 3 bases and J by 6 bases, with 18 bases between. The CDR3 DNA sequence: TGTGCCAGCAGCCACTACTCCAGGGTGTTACCAAACATTCAGTACTTC. Translation: CASSHYSRVLPNIQYF. Full variable domain (remainder filled in from reference TRBV3-1 and TRBJ2-4): DTAVSQTPKYLVTQMGNDKSIKCEQNLGHDTMYWYKQDSKKFLKIMFSYNNKELIINETVPNRFSPKSPDKAHLNLHINSLELGDSAVYFCASSHYSRVLPNIQYFGAGTRLSVL.